The rows below give T cell receptor beta chains drawn from one sample of a study of blood T cells in healthy people across ages. TCRdb reanalysed the 5' RACE reads using MiXCR and keeps one entry per CDR3 protein. The sample carries about 1.5 million distinct CDR3 sequences, roughly 43% recorded once. The sample taken for sequencing was blood. These receptors originate from a woman aged 18-30 years in good health. Both conserved end residues are part of each CDR3. Each record gives: J gene, clone size, D gene, V gene, CDR3 DNA, CDR3 protein. D genes are given only for firm matches. Part of the rows lack a size; the others show once, few, many or a class for expanded clones.

TRBJ1-4 | few | NA | TRBV29-1 | TGCAGCGCCGGGACGCTAGAAAAACTGTTTTTT | CSAGTLEKLFF
TRBJ2-7 | NA | NA | TRBV11-1 | TGTGCCAGCAGCCCCCGGACAGACGCCTACGAGCAGTACTTC | CASSPRTDAYEQYF
TRBJ2-1 | few | NA | TRBV20-1 | TGCAGCGCATCGGGGAACACCTACAATGAGCAGTTCTTC | CSASGNTYNEQFF
TRBJ2-7 | few | NA | TRBV7-9 | TGTGCCAGCAGCTTAAACGCGTGGGGGCGCGTAATCTTCGAGCAGTACTTC | CASSLNAWGRVIFEQYF
TRBJ2-5 | few | TRBD1 | TRBV5-1 | TGCGCCAGCAGCTTATTGACAGGGGGAAACCAAGAGACCCAGTACTTC | CASSLLTGGNQETQYF
TRBJ2-1 | few | NA | TRBV2 | TGTGCCAGCAGTGCGGAGGACAATGAGCAGTTCTTC | CASSAEDNEQFF
TRBJ2-1 | NA | TRBD2 | TRBV12-3/TRBV12-4 | TGTGCCACGGGACTAGCGAGTGGTGAGCAGTTCTTC | CATGLASGEQFF
TRBJ1-2 | few | NA | TRBV4-1 | TGCGCCAGCAGCCAGAACAGGGATCCACGGTATGGCTACACCTTC | CASSQNRDPRYGYTF
TRBJ2-1 | NA | TRBD2 | TRBV6-2/TRBV6-3 | TGTGCCAGCAGTTACGGCGGGAGATCGGGCAATGAGCAGTTCTTC | CASSYGGRSGNEQFF
TRBJ2-1 | NA | TRBD2 | TRBV7-2 | TGTGCCAGCAGCCGCGTCCCTAGCGGGTTCTCCTACAATGAGCAGTTCTTC | CASSRVPSGFSYNEQFF
TRBJ2-5 | NA | NA | TRBV20-1 | TGCAGTGCTATATCCGGGAACGCAAACCTCGTCCAAGAGACCCAGTACTTC | CSAISGNANLVQETQYF
TRBJ1-1 | NA | NA | TRBV5-6 | TGTGCCAGCAGCTTGGGCCCGGCACAGATTAACACTGAAGCTTTCTTT | CASSLGPAQINTEAFF
TRBJ2-7 | few | NA | TRBV5-1 | TGCGCCAGCAGCGACAGGCAAAACTCCTACGAGCAGTACTTC | CASSDRQNSYEQYF
TRBJ2-1 | few | TRBD2 | TRBV24-1 | TGTGCCACCAGAGATGGGCTAGCGGGATCCTACAATGAGCAGTTCTTC | CATRDGLAGSYNEQFF
TRBJ2-1 | few | TRBD2 | TRBV2 | TGTGCCAACCGCACTAGCGGTTACTACAATGAGCAGTTCTTC | CANRTSGYYNEQFF
TRBJ2-7 | few | NA | TRBV29-1 | TGCAGCGTCGCCCCAGGGGACCACGAGCAGTACTTC | CSVAPGDHEQYF
TRBJ1-2 | few | NA | TRBV9 | TGTGCCAGCAGCGTAAGCAGCGGACCGATCTATGGCTACACCTTC | CASSVSSGPIYGYTF
TRBJ2-7 | few | TRBD1 | TRBV10-3 | TGTGCCATCGGGGGACAGACAGTTGGGTCCTACGAGCAGTACTTC | CAIGGQTVGSYEQYF
TRBJ2-3 | few | TRBD1 | TRBV24-1 | TGTGCCACCAGTGGAACAGGGGACACAGATACGCAGTATTTT | CATSGTGDTDTQYF
TRBJ2-7 | few | NA | TRBV19 | TGTGCCAGTAGTATCCCGGTAAACAGGAGCGAGCAGTACTTC | CASSIPVNRSEQYF
TRBJ2-7 | few | TRBD1 | TRBV25-1 | TGTGCCAGCAGTACCGGGACAGATTCCTACGAGCAGTACTTC | CASSTGTDSYEQYF
TRBJ2-7 | NA | TRBD2 | TRBV7-2 | TGTGTCAGCAGCGTCACTAGCGGGAGGGCCGGCGAGCAGTACTTC | CVSSVTSGRAGEQYF
TRBJ2-3 | NA | NA | TRBV12-3/TRBV12-4 | TGTGCCAGCAGTGGCCGCCCGGGTGCAACAGATACGCAGTATTTT | CASSGRPGATDTQYF
TRBJ2-3 | few | TRBD2 | TRBV11-2 | TGTGCCAGCAGCTTAGATATTATACGGGGGGGGAGCACAGATACGCAGTATTTT | CASSLDIIRGGSTDTQYF